Listed here are 23 T cell receptor beta chains from one sample, sequenced in a study of beta chain features in type 1 diabetes (dated by TCRdb to 2016 to 2019). Libraries were built with the immunoSEQ multiplex PCR assay. The High Capacity cDNA Reverse Transcription Kit was used to reverse transcribe all of the isolated RNA, meaning that expressed TCRB transcripts were what got sequenced. TCRdb provides this immuneACCESS table in a form limited to in-frame rearrangements. Some clones are lacking; in checked studies, under half of them reflect an unresolved V gene, and why the rest are absent is not known. The sample yields 200,000 to 250,000 clones; 27% were counted once. Roughly 4.1% of the sample goes to the ten largest clones. Specimen: central memory CD4+ T cells from blood. The receptors were sampled from a young man in good health.

This clone was found a few times. One end of the junction fails to match germline, which may point to a read error. The sample has other DNA sequences that encode this CDR3 too. The chain uses TRBV2 and TRBJ1-5; possibly TRBD1 for D (5 bases). Per the germline V gene, CDR1 is SNHLY and CDR2 is FYNNEI. The CDR3 totals 17 residues. CDR3 region: CASKKGLLTNSNQPQHF. The CDR3 DNA follows: TGTGCAAGCAAGAAGGGACTGCTTACTAATAGCAATCAGCCCCAGCATTTT.

This clone was seen a handful of times. This sequence joins TRBV7-2 and TRBJ2-3, with 9 bases fitting TRBD2. J was trimmed by 4 bases and V by 4 bases; bases with no gene match: 9. Per the germline V gene, CDR1 is SGHTA and CDR2 is FQGNSA. This CDR3 has 16 residues. CDR3 coding DNA: TGTGCCAGCAGCTCCGCGGGTAGCGGGAGATCAGATACGCAGTATTTT. It codes for CASSSAGSGRSDTQYF.

The V gene is TRBV7-2, the J gene TRBJ2-5, with unresolved D. V lost 5 bases and J lost 0, with 7 bases in between. Germline CDR1 is SGHTA and CDR2 is FQGNSA. The CDR3 has 13 amino acids. CDR3: CASSPPNQETQYF. CDR3 in DNA: TGTGCCAGCAGCCCCCCGAACCAAGAGACCCAGTACTTC.

This clone was seen a handful of times. The chain links TRBV6-6 to TRBJ2-7; D gene ambiguous. The CDR3 runs to 14 residues. Per the germline V gene, CDR1 is MNHNY and CDR2 is SVGAGI (reference sequence). V was trimmed by 5 bases and J by 0 bases, leaving 11 bases between them. This chain's CDR3 is CASSTDSSSYEQYF. In DNA form, the CDR3 reads TGTGCCAGCAGTACTGACTCCAGCTCCTACGAGCAGTACTTC.

The chain has TRBV5-1 and TRBJ1-2; 7 positions match TRBD1. Germline lookup yields CDR1 SGHRS and CDR2 YFSETQ. This CDR3 has 14 residues. J was trimmed by 5 bases and V by 3 bases; bases with no gene match: 7. Here the CDR3 DNA reads TGCGCCAGCAGCTCGACAGGGAGTAGTTATGGCTACACCTTC. This sequence encodes CASSSTGSSYGYTF.

The chain combines TRBV11-2 with TRBJ2-4, with D possibly being TRBD1 or TRBD2 (6 bases each). The germline V and J ends were trimmed by 6 bases and 6 bases, with 12 bases remaining between them. This CDR3 is 13 amino acids long. CDR1 and CDR2 from the germline V gene are SGHAT and FQNNGV. CDR3 sequence reads: CASREGEVNIQYF. CDR3 DNA sequence: TGTGCCAGCAGGGAGGGGGAGGTAAACATTCAGTACTTC.

V and J are TRBV6-1 and TRBJ2-7; D uncertain. V lost 0 bases to trimming and J lost 7 bases, with 10 bases between them. CDR3 length: 13 residues. CDR1 is MNHNS, CDR2 SASEGT, per germline. CDR3 sequence (DNA): TGTGCCAGCAGTGAAGCCCCGAAAGGAGAGCAGTACTTC. The encoded protein is CASSEAPKGEQYF.

This clone was seen a handful of times. The chain carries TRBV27 and TRBJ2-7, with 8 bases fitting TRBD2. This CDR3 spans 16 amino acids. Unmatched junction bases numbered 9, after V lost 1 base and J lost 4 bases. Germline lookup yields CDR1 MNHEY and CDR2 SMNVEV (reference sequence). The CDR3 nucleotides read TGTGCCAGCAGTTTATGGTCCAGCGGGGGACAATACGAGCAGTACTTC. Protein product: CASSLWSSGGQYEQYF.

The chain employs TRBV29-1 and TRBJ1-2; D call uncertain. The CDR3 is made up of 14 amino acids. Germline CDR1 SQVTM, CDR2 ANQGSEA. Trimming removed 4 bases at V and 3 bases at J, with 15 bases between. CDR3 protein: CSVGVLLSDYGYTF. CDR3 DNA sequence: TGCAGCGTTGGCGTTTTATTATCGGACTATGGCTACACCTTC.

CDR3 sequence (DNA): TGTGCCAGCAGCTACTCAAACCAGGGCAATCAGCCCCAGCATTTT. Amino acids: CASSYSNQGNQPQHF. This chain joins TRBV7-6 and TRBJ1-5, with D uncertain. V lost 4 bases and J 2 bases, leaving 12 bases between the germline ends. The CDR3 spans 15 residues. Germline lookup yields CDR1 SGHVS and CDR2 FNYEAQ.

V is TRBV5-4 and J is TRBJ2-1, with D uncertain. V was cut by 0 bases and J by 7 bases, with 8 bases left in between. CDR1 SGHNT and CDR2 YYREEE come from the germline V gene (reference sequence). The CDR3 consists of 13 residues. The CDR3 nucleotides read TGTGCCAGCAGCTTGGTGGCTTCGAATGAGCAGTTCTTC. It specifies CASSLVASNEQFF.

In this sample, this clone is medium-sized (0.01 to 0.1%). The rearrangement joins TRBV10-3 to TRBJ2-1; D not certain. Germline lookup yields CDR1 ENHRY and CDR2 SYGVKD. The CDR3 totals 14 residues. Between the trimmed V and J ends, which lost 4 bases and 4 bases, there was a span of 11 bases. Here the CDR3 reads CAISVRRAYNEQFF. As DNA, the CDR3 is TGTGCCATCAGTGTAAGAAGGGCTTACAATGAGCAGTTCTTC.

The chain couples TRBV30 to TRBJ2-1; D perhaps matches TRBD2 (7 bases). CDR3 length: 14 residues. Per germline, CDR1 GTSNPN and CDR2 SVGIG (reference sequence). V was pared by 5 bases and J by 8 bases, with 19 bases between. CDR3 sequence reads: CAWSFRGAPDEQFF. CDR3 in DNA: TGTGCCTGGTCGTTCCGGGGGGCGCCCGATGAGCAGTTCTTC.

This clone has a handful of counts. The rearrangement links TRBV2 to TRBJ2-5; D gene unclear. This CDR3 region has 13 residues. Per the germline V gene, CDR1 is SNHLY and CDR2 is FYNNEI. V shed 7 bases and J shed 0 bases, with 9 bases lying between them. CDR3 sequence reads: CASTRSYQETQYF. CDR3 nucleotides: TGTGCCAGCACCAGGTCGTACCAAGAGACCCAGTACTTC.

The rearrangement joins TRBV7-9 to TRBJ1-1, with 9 nucleotides matching TRBD1. J was trimmed by 11 bases and V by 5 bases; bases with no gene match: 6. Germline V gene data show CDR1 as SEHNR and CDR2 as FQNEAQ (reference sequence). This CDR3 has 12 amino acids. Written as DNA, the CDR3 is TGTGCCAGCAGCGAAAAGGGACAGGGTGCTTTCTTT. Translation gives CASSEKGQGAFF.

In nucleotides, the CDR3 is TGTGCCAGCAGCGAGGACCAGCAAGAGACCCAGTACTTC. Translated: CASSEDQQETQYF. J is TRBJ2-5 and V is TRBV11-2; D gene uncertain. There are 13 residues in the CDR3. The germline V and J ends were trimmed by 5 bases and 2 bases, with 9 bases remaining between them. The germline CDR1 and CDR2 sequences are SGHAT and FQNNGV.

A few counts support this clone. The V gene is TRBV9, the J gene TRBJ2-1; D possibly corresponds to TRBD2 (5 bases). There are 11 residues in the CDR3. CDR1 and CDR2 from the germline V gene are SGDLS and YYNGEE. Trimming removed 4 bases from V and 9 bases from J, with 8 bases in between. The DNA for the CDR3 is TGTGCCAGCAGCTCCGGACTTGAGCAGTTCTTC. Translated, it gives CASSSGLEQFF.

At least ten counts were recorded for this clone. This rearrangement joins TRBV10-3 to TRBJ1-1; possible D gene TRBD1, 6 bases. This CDR3 region has 13 residues. V was cut by 10 bases and J by 1 base, with 13 bases left in between. The V gene's germline CDR1 is ENHRY and CDR2 SYGVKD. The CDR3 DNA reads TGTGCCAGCCAAGGGGACACGAACACTGAAGCTTTCTTT. Residues: CASQGDTNTEAFF.

The rearrangement links TRBV10-2 to TRBJ2-2; no clear D gene. This CDR3 has 14 amino acids. V was pared by 1 base and J by 8 bases, with 11 bases between. The germline CDR1 and CDR2 sequences are WSHSY and SAAADI. CDR3 nucleotides: TGCGCCAGCAGTGAGTTACTCCGGAGTGGGGAGCTGTTTTTT. It codes for CASSELLRSGELFF.

This rearrangement joins TRBV4-2 to TRBJ2-5; no reliable D call. Germline CDR1 is LGHNA and CDR2 is YNFKEQ. V was clipped by 1 base and J by 6 bases, with 9 bases between them. The CDR3 sequence is 13 residues long. In DNA form, the CDR3 reads TGTGCCAGCAGCCAAGTATTAAGGCAGACCCAGTACTTC. Encoded protein: CASSQVLRQTQYF.

The rearrangement uses TRBV10-2 and TRBJ2-2; 12 bases align to TRBD2. V gave up 6 bases and J gave up 7 bases; unmatched junction bases: 9. The CDR3 sequence is 16 residues long. Germline lookup yields CDR1 WSHSY and CDR2 SAAADI. The chain's CDR3 is CASRILAGGPGGELFF. The CDR3 bases are TGCGCCAGCAGGATTCTAGCGGGAGGGCCTGGCGGGGAGCTGTTTTTT.

This clone occurred a few times. Given a much more abundant clone one base away, this may be a read error. The chain combines TRBV27 with TRBJ1-2; D not certain. Per germline, CDR1 MNHEY and CDR2 SMNVEV (reference sequence). Trimming stripped 3 bases from V and 0 bases from J, with 11 bases between. The CDR3 spans 15 residues. For the CDR3, the DNA is TGTGCCAGCAGTTTCTCCGGCGTATCTAACTATGGCTACACCTTC. Its protein product is CASSFSGVSNYGYTF.

Many counts were recorded for this clone. The chain combines TRBV6-5 with TRBJ2-3; D might be TRBD2 (5 bases). V was clipped by 7 bases and J by 2 bases, with 13 bases between them. The CDR3 spans 14 residues. Germline values: CDR1 MNHEY, CDR2 SVGAGI. The CDR3 protein is CASKRAEDTDTQYF. The CDR3 region has the DNA TGTGCCAGCAAAAGAGCGGAGGACACAGATACGCAGTATTTT.